This T cell receptor beta chain was recovered during a study of control samples from healthy donors and cancer patients. Germline V gene data show CDR1 as SGHRS and CDR2 as YFSETQ. The CDR3 has 13 residues. Trimming stripped 7 bases from V and 5 bases from J, with 15 bases between. Libraries were prepared by immunoSEQ multiplex PCR; TCRdb keeps only in-frame clonotypes and omits some of them. The table lists 170,000 or so clones, about 93% of them singletons. This clonotype was obtained from a man aged 18-30 years in good health. The chain combines TRBV5-1 with TRBJ2-5; no clear D. What was sequenced was blood. This CDR3 reads CASVDGVYETQYF. CDR3 DNA: TGCGCCAGCGTCGATGGGGTTTACGAGACCCAGTACTTC. Together with reference TRBV5-1 and TRBJ2-5, the CDR3 gives the full variable domain: KAGVTQTPRYLIKTRGQQVTLSCSPISGHRSVSWYQQTPGQGLQFLFEYFSETQRNKGNFPGRFSGRQFSNSRSEMNVSTLELGDSALYLCASVDGVYETQYFGPGTRLLVL.